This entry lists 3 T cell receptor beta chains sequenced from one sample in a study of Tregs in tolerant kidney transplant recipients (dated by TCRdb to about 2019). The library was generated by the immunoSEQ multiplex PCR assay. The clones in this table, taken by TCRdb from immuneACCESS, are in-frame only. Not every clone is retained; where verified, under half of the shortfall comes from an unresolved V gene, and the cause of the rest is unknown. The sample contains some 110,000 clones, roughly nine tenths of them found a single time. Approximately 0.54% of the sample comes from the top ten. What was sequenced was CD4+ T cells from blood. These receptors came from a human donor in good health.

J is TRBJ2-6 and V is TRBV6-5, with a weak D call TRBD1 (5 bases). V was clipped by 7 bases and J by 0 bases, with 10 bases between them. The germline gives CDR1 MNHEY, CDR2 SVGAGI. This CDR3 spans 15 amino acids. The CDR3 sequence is CASTRQSSGANVLTF. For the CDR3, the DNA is TGTGCCAGCACCCGACAGTCCTCTGGGGCCAACGTCCTGACTTTC.

This chain's CDR3 is CASSTPSVPYGYTF. The CDR3 nucleotides read TGTGCCAGTAGTACCCCAAGCGTACCCTATGGCTACACCTTC. The rearrangement links TRBV19 to TRBJ1-2; the D is unclear. From germline, CDR1 is LNHDA and CDR2 SQIVND (reference sequence). The germline V and J ends were trimmed by 4 bases and 4 bases, with 13 bases remaining between them. The CDR3 spans 14 residues.

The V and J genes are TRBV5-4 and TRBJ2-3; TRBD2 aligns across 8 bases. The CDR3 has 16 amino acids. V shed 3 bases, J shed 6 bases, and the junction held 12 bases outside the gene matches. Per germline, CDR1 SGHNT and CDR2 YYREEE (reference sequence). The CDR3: CASSSGTSGHSDTQYF. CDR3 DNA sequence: TGTGCCAGCAGCTCCGGGACTAGTGGGCATTCGGATACGCAGTATTTT.